Here is one T cell receptor beta chain with its context. Assay used: immunoSEQ multiplex PCR; TCRdb lists only in-frame clones, some missing. In the table there are about 46,000 clones, 75% to 95% of which are singletons. These data come from a study of T cell changes during pregnancy in multiple sclerosis. This CDR3 is built from 13 residues. Germline assignment: CDR1 SGHAT and CDR2 FQNNGV. V was clipped by 4 bases and J by 5 bases; unmatched bases: 1. The chain employs TRBV11-2 and TRBJ2-1, with 8 bases lining up with TRBD2. Sequenced material: CD8+ T cells from peripheral blood mononuclear cells, taken after pregnancy. The sequence was collected from a female donor with multiple sclerosis, enrolled in a pregnancy study. CDR3 in amino acids: CASSWGLDNEQFF. Written as DNA, the CDR3 is TGTGCCAGCAGCTGGGGACTAGACAATGAGCAGTTCTTC.